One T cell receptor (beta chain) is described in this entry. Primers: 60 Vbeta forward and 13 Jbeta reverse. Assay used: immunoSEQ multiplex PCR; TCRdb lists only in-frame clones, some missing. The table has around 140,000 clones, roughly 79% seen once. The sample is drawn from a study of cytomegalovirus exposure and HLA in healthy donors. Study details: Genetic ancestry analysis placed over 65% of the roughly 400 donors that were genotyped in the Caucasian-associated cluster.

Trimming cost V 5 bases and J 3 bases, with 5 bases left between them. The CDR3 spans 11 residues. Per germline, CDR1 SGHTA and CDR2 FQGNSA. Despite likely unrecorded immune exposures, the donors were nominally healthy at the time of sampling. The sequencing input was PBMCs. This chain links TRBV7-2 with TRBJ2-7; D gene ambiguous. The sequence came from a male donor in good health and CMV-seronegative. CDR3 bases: TGTGCCAGCAGCCTAAGCTACGAGCAGTACTTC. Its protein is CASSLSYEQYF.